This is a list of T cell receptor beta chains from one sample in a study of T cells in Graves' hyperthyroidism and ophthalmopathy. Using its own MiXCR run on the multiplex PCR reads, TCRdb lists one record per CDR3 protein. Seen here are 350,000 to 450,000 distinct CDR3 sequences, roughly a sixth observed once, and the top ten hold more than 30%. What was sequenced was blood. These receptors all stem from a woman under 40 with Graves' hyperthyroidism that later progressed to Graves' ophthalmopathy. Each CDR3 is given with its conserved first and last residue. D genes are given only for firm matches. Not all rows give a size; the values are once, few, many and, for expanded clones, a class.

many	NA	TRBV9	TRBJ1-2	CASSVGETSGGYTF	TGTGCCAGCAGCGTAGGCGAAACAAGTGGGGGCTACACCTTC
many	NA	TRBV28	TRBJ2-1	CASSLEGGGLNEQFF	TGTGCCAGCAGTTTAGAGGGAGGGGGGCTGAATGAGCAGTTCTTC
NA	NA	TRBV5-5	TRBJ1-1	CASSLVSSIEAFF	TGTGCCAGCAGCTTGGTATCCTCTATTGAAGCTTTCTTT
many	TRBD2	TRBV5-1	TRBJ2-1	CASSLVLAGGGEQFF	TGCGCCAGCAGCTTGGTACTAGCGGGAGGTGGTGAGCAGTTCTTC
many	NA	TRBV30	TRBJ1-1	CAWSIPGGTTEAFF	TGTGCCTGGAGTATCCCTGGAGGGACCACTGAAGCTTTCTTT
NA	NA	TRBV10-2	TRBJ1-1	CASSEPSTEAFF	TGCGCCAGCAGTGAGCCCAGCACTGAAGCTTTCTTT
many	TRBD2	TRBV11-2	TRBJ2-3	CASGRGTSGTDTQYF	TGTGCCAGCGGCCGGGGGACTAGCGGCACAGATACGCAGTATTTT
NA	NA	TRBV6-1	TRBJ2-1	CASSSGGANWFF	TGTGCCAGCAGTTCAGGCGGGGCGAATTGGTTCTTC
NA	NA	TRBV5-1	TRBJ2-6	CASMSIQTLDSGANVLTF	TGCGCCAGCATGAGCATTCAGACCCTAGACTCTGGGGCCAACGTCCTGACTTTC
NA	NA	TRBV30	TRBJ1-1	CAWSLPDRRVNTEAFF	TGTGCCTGGAGTCTCCCCGACCGGCGGGTGAACACTGAAGCTTTCTTT
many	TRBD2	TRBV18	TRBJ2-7	CASSPTSGGAIEQYF	TGTGCCAGCTCACCGACTAGCGGGGGGGCAATCGAGCAGTACTTC
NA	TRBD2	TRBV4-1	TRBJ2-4	CASSPGAGIAKNIQYF	TGCGCCAGCAGCCCGGGAGCGGGGATAGCCAAAAACATTCAGTACTTC
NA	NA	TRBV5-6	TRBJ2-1	CASSLGADYNEQFF	TGTGCCAGCAGCTTGGGGGCAGACTACAATGAGCAGTTCTTC
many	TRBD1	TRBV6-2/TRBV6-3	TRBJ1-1	CASSATGGNTEAFF	TGTGCCAGCAGTGCAACAGGGGGAAACACTGAAGCTTTCTTT